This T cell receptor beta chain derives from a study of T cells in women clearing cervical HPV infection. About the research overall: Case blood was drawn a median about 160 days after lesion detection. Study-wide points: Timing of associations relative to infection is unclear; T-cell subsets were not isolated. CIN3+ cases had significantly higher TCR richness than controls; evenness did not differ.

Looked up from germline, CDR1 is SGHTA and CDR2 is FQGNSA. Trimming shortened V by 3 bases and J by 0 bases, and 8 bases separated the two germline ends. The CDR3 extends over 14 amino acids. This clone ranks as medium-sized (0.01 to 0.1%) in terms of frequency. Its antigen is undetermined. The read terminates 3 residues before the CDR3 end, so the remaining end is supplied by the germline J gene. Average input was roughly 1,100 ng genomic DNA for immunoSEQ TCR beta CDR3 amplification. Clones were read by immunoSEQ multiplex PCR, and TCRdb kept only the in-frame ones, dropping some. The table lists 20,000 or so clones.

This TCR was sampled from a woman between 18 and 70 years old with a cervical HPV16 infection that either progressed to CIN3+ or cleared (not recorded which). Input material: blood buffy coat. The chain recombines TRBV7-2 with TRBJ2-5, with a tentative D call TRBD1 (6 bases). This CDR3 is CASSLRGNQETQYF. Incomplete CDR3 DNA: TGTGCCAGCAGCTTGAGGGGGAACCAAGAGACC.